This T cell receptor beta chain is drawn from a study of cytomegalovirus exposure and HLA in healthy donors. Germline loops: CDR1 ENHRY, CDR2 SYGVKD. The CDR3 is made up of 15 amino acids. V lost 5 bases, J lost 5 bases, and 7 bases stayed unmatched. Healthy individuals who donated bone marrow served as the donors. 13 Jbeta primers and 60 Vbeta primers were used for the PCR. Some clones are missing from TCRdb's copy, which holds only in-frame ones; the method was immunoSEQ multiplex PCR. The sample lists 150,000 to 200,000 clones, around 86% occurring once. The receptor comes from a woman aged 18 to 35 in good health and CMV-seronegative. Sequencing used PBMCs. The chain combines TRBV10-3 with TRBJ2-7; TRBD1 matches 12 bases. In DNA, the CDR3 is TGTGCCATCAGTCGAGGGACAGGGGGCACAAACGAGCAGTACTTC. Amino acids: CAISRGTGGTNEQYF.